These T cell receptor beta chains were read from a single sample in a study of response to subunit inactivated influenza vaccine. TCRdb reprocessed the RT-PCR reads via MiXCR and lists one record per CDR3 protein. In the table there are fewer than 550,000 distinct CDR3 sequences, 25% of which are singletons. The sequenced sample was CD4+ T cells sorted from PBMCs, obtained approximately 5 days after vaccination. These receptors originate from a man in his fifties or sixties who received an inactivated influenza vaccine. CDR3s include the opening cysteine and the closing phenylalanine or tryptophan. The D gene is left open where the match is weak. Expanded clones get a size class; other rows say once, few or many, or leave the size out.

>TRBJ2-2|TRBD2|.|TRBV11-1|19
CASSDRLAGGPVDTGELFF
TGTGCCAGCAGCGACCGACTAGCGGGGGGGCCGGTGGACACCGGGGAGCTGTTTTTT
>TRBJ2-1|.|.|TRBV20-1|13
CSARVTMGNEQFF
TGCAGTGCTAGGGTGACAATGGGGAATGAGCAGTTCTTC
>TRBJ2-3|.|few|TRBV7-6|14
CASSRTRGTDTQYF
TGTGCCAGCAGCCGAACTAGGGGCACAGATACGCAGTATTTT
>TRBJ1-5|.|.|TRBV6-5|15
CASSYSRQTNQPQHF
TGTGCCAGCAGTTACTCGCGCCAGACCAATCAGCCCCAGCATTTT
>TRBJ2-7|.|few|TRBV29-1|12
CSVRRGDYEQYF
TGCAGCGTCAGGAGGGGGGACTACGAGCAGTACTTC
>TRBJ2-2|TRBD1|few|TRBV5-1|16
CASSLFLRGSTGELFF
TGCGCCAGCAGCTTGTTTCTCAGGGGGTCCACCGGGGAGCTGTTTTTT
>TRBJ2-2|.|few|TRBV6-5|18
CASSYSIGKRTNTGELFF
TGTGCCAGCAGTTACTCGATTGGGAAGCGAACGAACACCGGGGAGCTGTTTTTT
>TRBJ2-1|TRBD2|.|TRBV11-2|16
CASSSVGGAIYNEQFF
TGTGCCAGCAGCTCGGTCGGGGGGGCTATCTACAATGAGCAGTTCTTC
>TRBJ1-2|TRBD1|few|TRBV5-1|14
CASSLEGQGKGYTF
TGCGCCAGCAGCTTGGAGGGACAGGGGAAGGGCTACACCTTC
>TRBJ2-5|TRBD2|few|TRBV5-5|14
CASSLSGGGPAQYF
TGTGCCAGCAGCTTAAGCGGGGGGGGGCCGGCCCAGTACTTC
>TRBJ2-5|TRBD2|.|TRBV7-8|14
CASSSSGSWETQYF
TGTGCCAGCAGTTCTAGCGGGAGTTGGGAGACCCAGTACTTC
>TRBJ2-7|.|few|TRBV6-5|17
CASSYSSSGRGHYEQYF
TGTGCCAGCAGTTACTCGAGTTCGGGACGGGGTCACTACGAGCAGTACTTC
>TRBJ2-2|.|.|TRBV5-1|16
CASSLPPPGASGELFF
TGCGCCAGCAGCTTGCCTCCCCCAGGGGCCAGCGGGGAGCTGTTTTTT
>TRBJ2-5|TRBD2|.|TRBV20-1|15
CSAPRPSGSRETQYF
TGCAGTGCCCCCCGGCCTAGCGGGAGTCGAGAGACCCAGTACTTC
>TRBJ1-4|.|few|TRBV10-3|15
CAISEFSGGGEKLFF
TGTGCCATCAGTGAGTTCTCGGGCGGTGGTGAAAAACTGTTTTTT
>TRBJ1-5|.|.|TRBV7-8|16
CASSPTRGYSNQPQHF
TGTGCCAGCAGCCCCACCCGGGGGTATAGCAATCAGCCCCAGCATTTT
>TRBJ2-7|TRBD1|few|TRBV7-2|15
CASSPSGTDSYEQYF
TGTGCCAGCAGCCCCTCTGGGACAGACTCCTACGAGCAGTACTTC
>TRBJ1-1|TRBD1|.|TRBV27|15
CASNVQGARNTEAFF
TGTGCCAGCAACGTGCAGGGGGCGCGGAACACTGAAGCTTTCTTT
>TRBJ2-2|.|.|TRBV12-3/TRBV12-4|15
CASSLGRQETGELFF
TGTGCCAGCAGTTTGGGCCGACAGGAGACCGGGGAGCTGTTTTTT
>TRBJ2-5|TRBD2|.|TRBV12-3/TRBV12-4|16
CASSLGSSGGAETQYF
TGTGCCAGCAGTCTTGGATCTAGCGGGGGGGCAGAGACCCAGTACTTC
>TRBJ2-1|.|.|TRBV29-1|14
CSVATGARDNEQFF
TGCAGCGTTGCCACCGGGGCCAGGGACAATGAGCAGTTCTTC
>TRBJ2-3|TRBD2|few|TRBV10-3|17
CAISGTSGDLSTDTQYF
TGTGCCATCAGTGGGACTAGCGGGGATCTTAGCACAGATACGCAGTATTTT
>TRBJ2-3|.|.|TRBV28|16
CASSLIAGTTRGTQYF
TGTGCCAGCAGTTTAATTGCGGGAACCACACGGGGGACGCAGTATTTT
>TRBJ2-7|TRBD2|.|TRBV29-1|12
CSVATSGYEQYF
TGCAGCGTTGCGACTAGCGGCTACGAGCAGTACTTC
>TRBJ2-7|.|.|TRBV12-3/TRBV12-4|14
CASSRRRLSYEQYF
TGTGCCAGCAGTCGCCGCCGGCTTTCCTACGAGCAGTACTTC
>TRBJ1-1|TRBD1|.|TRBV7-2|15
CASSPQAGGRTEAFF
TGTGCCAGCAGCCCTCAGGCAGGGGGCCGAACTGAAGCTTTCTTT
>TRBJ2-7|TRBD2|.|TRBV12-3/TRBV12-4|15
CASTVGLAGAYEQYF
TGTGCCAGCACTGTGGGACTAGCGGGAGCCTACGAGCAGTACTTC
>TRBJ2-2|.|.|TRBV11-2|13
CASSWVDTGELFF
TGTGCCAGCAGCTGGGTCGACACCGGGGAGCTGTTTTTT